These T cell receptor beta chains were read from a single sample in a study of cytomegalovirus exposure and HLA in healthy donors. Sequencing was performed with immunoSEQ multiplex PCR; in TCRdb, only in-frame clones are kept and a portion is missing. The sample has tens of thousands of clones; 85% to 95% are singletons. Sequencing was performed on PBMCs. The receptors derive from a woman aged 18 to 35 in good health and CMV-seronegative. Each CDR3 is given with its conserved first and last residue. D genes are given only for firm matches. The size of a clone is reported for some rows only, either as once, few or many, or as a class for expanded clones.

TRBV7-2	TRBD1	TRBJ1-1	-	CASSPPYRGPRTEAFF	TGTGCCAGCAGCCCCCCGTACAGGGGCCCCAGGACTGAAGCTTTCTTT
TRBV18	-	TRBJ2-7	-	CASSPLPLRSYEQYF	TGTGCCAGCTCACCACTCCCCCTGAGGTCCTACGAGCAGTACTTC
TRBV6-5	TRBD1	TRBJ1-3	-	CASSRTGSSGNTIYF	TGTGCCAGCAGTCGGACAGGCTCCTCTGGAAACACCATATATTTT
TRBV13	-	TRBJ2-5	-	CASTALGVETQYF	TGTGCCAGCACCGCCTTGGGAGTCGAGACCCAGTACTTC
TRBV5-4	TRBD1	TRBJ1-3	-	CASSPAGTGGNTIYF	TGTGCCAGCAGCCCCGCCGGGACAGGAGGAAACACCATATATTTT
TRBV19	TRBD2	TRBJ2-1	-	CASSILSGRRDEQFF	TGTGCCAGTAGTATCCTTAGCGGGAGAAGAGATGAGCAGTTCTTC
TRBV4-3	-	TRBJ2-7	-	CASSQVQGTTREQYF	TGCGCCAGCAGCCAAGTTCAGGGGACGACGAGAGAGCAGTACTTC
TRBV7-2	TRBD1	TRBJ2-5	once	CASSRYRGPQETQYF	TGTGCCAGCAGCCGATACAGGGGGCCACAAGAGACCCAGTACTTC
TRBV30	-	TRBJ2-7	-	CALKHPGNSYEQYF	TGTGCCTTAAAACACCCCGGGAATTCCTACGAGCAGTACTTC
TRBV9	-	TRBJ1-2	-	CASSAQRTVHYGYTF	TGTGCCAGCAGCGCACAGAGGACAGTACACTATGGCTACACCTTC
TRBV5-1	TRBD1	TRBJ2-1	-	CASSFVGQNNEQFF	TGCGCCAGCAGCTTTGTGGGACAGAACAATGAGCAGTTCTTC
TRBV7-2	-	TRBJ1-1	-	CASSFIVSEAFF	TGTGCCAGCAGCTTCATTGTTAGTGAAGCTTTCTTT
TRBV13	TRBD2	TRBJ2-1	-	CASSSLTSGDYNEQFF	TGTGCCAGCAGCTCCTTGACTAGCGGGGACTACAATGAGCAGTTCTTC
TRBV19	TRBD2	TRBJ2-1	-	CASSRGGGGANEQFF	TGTGCCAGTAGTAGAGGCGGGGGAGGCGCCAATGAGCAGTTCTTC
TRBV20-1	-	TRBJ1-1	-	CSASGATEAFF	TGCAGTGCTAGTGGGGCCACTGAAGCTTTCTTT
TRBV5-1	-	TRBJ2-7	-	CASSLAPGNGYEQYF	TGCGCCAGCAGCTTGGCTCCCGGGAATGGTTACGAGCAGTACTTC
TRBV7-2	-	TRBJ2-3	-	CASSPAGRQVRTDTQYF	TGTGCCAGCAGCCCCGCGGGCCGACAGGTCCGCACAGATACGCAGTATTTT
TRBV6-6	TRBD2	TRBJ2-1	-	CASSSVGAGVNNEQFF	TGTGCCAGCAGTTCCGTCGGAGCGGGAGTAAACAATGAGCAGTTCTTC
TRBV27	TRBD1	TRBJ2-7	-	CASSAQGADYEQYF	TGTGCCAGCAGTGCCCAGGGGGCGGACTACGAGCAGTACTTC
TRBV7-9	-	TRBJ2-7	once	CASSLEGGQTSSYEQYF	TGTGCCAGCAGCTTAGAGGGGGGACAGACCAGCTCCTACGAGCAGTACTTC
TRBV21-1	-	TRBJ2-7	-	CASSAGISYEQYF	TGTGCCAGCAGCGCCGGGATTTCCTACGAGCAGTACTTC
TRBV30	-	TRBJ1-1	-	CAWSGAVNTEAFF	TGTGCCTGGAGTGGGGCAGTGAACACTGAAGCTTTCTTT
TRBV28	TRBD2	TRBJ2-7	-	CASSLGLADRQYF	TGTGCCAGCAGTTTAGGACTAGCCGACAGGCAGTACTTC
TRBV6-6	-	TRBJ1-1	-	CASSGNREGNTEAFF	TGTGCCAGCAGTGGAAACAGGGAAGGGAACACTGAAGCTTTCTTT